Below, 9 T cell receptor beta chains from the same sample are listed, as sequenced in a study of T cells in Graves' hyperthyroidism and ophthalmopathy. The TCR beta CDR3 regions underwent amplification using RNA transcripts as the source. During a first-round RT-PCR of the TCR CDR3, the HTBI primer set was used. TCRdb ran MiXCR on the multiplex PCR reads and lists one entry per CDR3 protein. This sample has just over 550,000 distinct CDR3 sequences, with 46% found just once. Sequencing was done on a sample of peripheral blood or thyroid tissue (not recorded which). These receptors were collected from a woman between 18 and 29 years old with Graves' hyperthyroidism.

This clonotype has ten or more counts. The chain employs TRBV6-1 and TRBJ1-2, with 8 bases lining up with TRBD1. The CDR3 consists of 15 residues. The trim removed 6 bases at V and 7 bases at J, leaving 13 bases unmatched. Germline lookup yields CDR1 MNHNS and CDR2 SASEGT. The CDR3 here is CASRGTGGLASGYTF. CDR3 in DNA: TGTGCCAGCAGAGGGACAGGCGGATTAGCCTCTGGCTACACCTTC.

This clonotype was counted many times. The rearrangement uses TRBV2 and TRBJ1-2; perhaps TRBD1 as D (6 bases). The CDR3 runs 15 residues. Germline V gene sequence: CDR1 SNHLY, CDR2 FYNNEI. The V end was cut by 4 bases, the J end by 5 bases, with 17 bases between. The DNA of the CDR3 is TGTGCCAGCAGTGTAAGCGACAGGTCTACATATGGCTACACCTTC. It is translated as CASSVSDRSTYGYTF.

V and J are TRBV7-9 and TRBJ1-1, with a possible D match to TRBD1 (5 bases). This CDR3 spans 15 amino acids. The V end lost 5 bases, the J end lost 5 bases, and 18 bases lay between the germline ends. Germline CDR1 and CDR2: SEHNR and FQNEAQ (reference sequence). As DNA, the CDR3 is TGTGCCAGCAGCCCCCCCAGACAGCGAAGGACTGAAGCTTTCTTT. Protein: CASSPPRQRRTEAFF.

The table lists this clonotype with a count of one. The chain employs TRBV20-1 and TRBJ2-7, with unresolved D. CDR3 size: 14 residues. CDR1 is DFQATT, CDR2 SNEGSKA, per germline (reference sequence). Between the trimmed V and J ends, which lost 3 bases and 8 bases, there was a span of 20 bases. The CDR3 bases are TGCAGTGCTAGGGGCAGTTCGTATAGCAATCAGCAGTACTTC. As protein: CSARGSSYSNQQYF.

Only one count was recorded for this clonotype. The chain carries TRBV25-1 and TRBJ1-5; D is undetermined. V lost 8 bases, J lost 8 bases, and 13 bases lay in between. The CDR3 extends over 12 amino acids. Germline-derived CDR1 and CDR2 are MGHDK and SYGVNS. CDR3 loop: CASSNSGEPQHF. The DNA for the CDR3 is TGTGCCAGCTCCAACAGTGGGGAGCCCCAGCATTTT.

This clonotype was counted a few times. CDR3 coding DNA: TGTGCCAGCAGTGAGCTTCCCCTGTCAGACACTGAAGCTTTCTTT. This codes for CASSELPLSDTEAFF. This chain uses TRBV2 with TRBJ1-1; D gene uncertain. Trimming left V 3 bases short and J 3 bases short, with 14 bases between. CDR1 and CDR2 (germline): SNHLY, FYNNEI. The CDR3 length is 15 residues.

CDR3 sequence: CATSSPRTGGYGYTF. DNA for the CDR3: TGTGCCACCAGCAGTCCCCGGACAGGGGGCTATGGCTACACCTTC. The chain links TRBV15 to TRBJ1-2; TRBD1 aligns across 10 bases. The CDR3 is 15 residues long. Germline-derived CDR1 and CDR2 are LNHNV and YYDKDF (reference sequence). V shed 3 bases, J shed 4 bases, and the junction held 5 bases outside the gene matches.

CDR3 DNA: TGTGCCAGCAGAATAACAGGGGGCACTGAAGCTTTCTTT. Protein product: CASRITGGTEAFF. The chain has TRBV7-9 and TRBJ1-1; 8 bases line up with TRBD1. V was pared by 6 bases and J by 4 bases, with 4 bases of the junction left unmatched. CDR3 size: 13 residues. Per the germline V gene, CDR1 is SEHNR and CDR2 is FQNEAQ (reference sequence).

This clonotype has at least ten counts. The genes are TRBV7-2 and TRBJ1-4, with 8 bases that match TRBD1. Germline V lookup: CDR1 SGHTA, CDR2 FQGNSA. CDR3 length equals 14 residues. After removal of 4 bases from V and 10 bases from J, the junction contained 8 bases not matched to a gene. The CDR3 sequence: CASSSPGQAGKLFF. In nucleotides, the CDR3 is TGTGCCAGCAGCTCCCCGGGACAGGCGGGAAAACTGTTTTTT. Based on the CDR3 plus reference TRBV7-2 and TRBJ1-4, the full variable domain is GAGVSQSPSNKVTEKGKDVELRCDPISGHTALYWYRQSLGQGLEFLIYFQGNSAPDKSGLPSDRFSAERTGGSVSTLTIQRTQQEDSAVYLCASSSPGQAGKLFFGSGTQLSVL.